This TCR beta chain came from a study of TIL therapy for anti-PD-1-resistant metastatic lung cancer. V was cut by 4 bases and J by 2 bases, with 6 bases left in between. CDR3 size: 13 residues. The germline CDR1 and CDR2 sequences are GTSNPN and SVGIG (reference sequence). Time point defined: pre-treatment sample, taken before nivolumab and TIL therapy. Most excised metastases sampled were pleural nodules or supraclavicular lymph nodes. The immunoSEQ assay was v3. Clones were read by immunoSEQ multiplex PCR, and TCRdb kept only the in-frame ones, dropping some. This table has around 45,000 clones, 60% to 85% appearing once.

This clonotype was sampled from a person aged 25 to 80 with non-small cell lung cancer. The starting material was tumor tissue, obtained at baseline. This chain connects TRBV30 to TRBJ2-6; D is unresolved. The DNA of the CDR3 is TGTGCCTGGAAAAGGGCTGGGGCCAACGTCCTGACTTTC. Amino acids: CAWKRAGANVLTF. The full variable domain, with the rest looked up from reference TRBV30 and TRBJ2-6, is SQTIHQWPATLVQPVGSPLSLECTVEGTSNPNLYWYRQAAGRGLQLLFYSVGIGQISSEVPQNLSASRPQDRQFILSSKKLLLSDSGFYLCAWKRAGANVLTFGAGSRLTVL.